This T cell receptor (beta chain) derives from a study of OX40 agonist ivuxolimab in advanced cancers. Overall study results and limits: Among some nonresponders, normalized T-cell clonal expansion was also low.

About this clone itself: Antigen: not known.

This CDR3 has 14 amino acids. Germline V gene sequence: CDR1 SGDLS, CDR2 YYNGEE. V shed 2 bases and J shed 3 bases, with 10 bases lying between them. Here immunoSEQ multiplex PCR was the method, and the copy in TCRdb shows in-frame clones only, minus some. The sample contains around 62,000 clones, more than 65% of which appear only once. The sequence derives from an adult with an advanced solid tumor such as melanoma, head and neck, liver or kidney cancer. Sequenced here: CD4+ or CD8+ T cells sorted from blood, sampled in a trial of the OX40 agonist ivuxolimab. The V and J genes are TRBV9 and TRBJ2-3; weak D call: TRBD1 (7 bases). CDR3 residues: CASSVPGGTDTQYF. CDR3 nucleotide sequence: TGTGCCAGCAGCGTCCCAGGGGGGACAGATACGCAGTATTTT.